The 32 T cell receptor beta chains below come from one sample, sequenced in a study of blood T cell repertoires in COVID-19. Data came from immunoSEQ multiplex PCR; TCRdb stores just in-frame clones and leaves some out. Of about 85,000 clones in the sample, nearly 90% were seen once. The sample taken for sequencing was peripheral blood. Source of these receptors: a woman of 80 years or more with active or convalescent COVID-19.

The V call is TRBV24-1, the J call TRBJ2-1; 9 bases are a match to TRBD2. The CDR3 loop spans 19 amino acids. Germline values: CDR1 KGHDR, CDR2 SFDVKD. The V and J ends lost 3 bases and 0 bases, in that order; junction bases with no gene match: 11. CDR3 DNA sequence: TGTGCCACCAGTGATATTAGGGCGGGAGGGCCACCCTCCTACAATGAGCAGTTCTTC. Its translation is CATSDIRAGGPPSYNEQFF.

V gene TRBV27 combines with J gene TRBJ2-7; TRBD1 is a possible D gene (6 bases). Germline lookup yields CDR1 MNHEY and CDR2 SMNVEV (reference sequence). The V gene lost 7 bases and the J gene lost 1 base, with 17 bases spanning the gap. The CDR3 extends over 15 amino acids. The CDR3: CASNAVGAQSYEQYF. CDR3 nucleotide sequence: TGTGCCAGCAATGCTGTGGGGGCGCAATCCTACGAGCAGTACTTC.

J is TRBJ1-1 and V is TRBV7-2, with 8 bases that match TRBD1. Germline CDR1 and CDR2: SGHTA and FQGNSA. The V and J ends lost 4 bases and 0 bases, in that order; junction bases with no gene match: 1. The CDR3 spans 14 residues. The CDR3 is CASSSTGVNTEAFF. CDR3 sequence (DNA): TGTGCCAGCAGCTCGACAGGGGTGAACACTGAAGCTTTCTTT.

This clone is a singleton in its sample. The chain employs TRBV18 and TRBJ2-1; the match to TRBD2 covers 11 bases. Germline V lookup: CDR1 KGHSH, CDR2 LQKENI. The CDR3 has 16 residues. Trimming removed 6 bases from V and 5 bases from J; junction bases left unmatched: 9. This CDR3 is CASSRSGTSGNNEQFF. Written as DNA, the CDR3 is TGTGCCAGCTCGCGTTCCGGGACTAGCGGAAACAATGAGCAGTTCTTC. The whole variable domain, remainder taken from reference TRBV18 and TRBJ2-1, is NAGVMQNPRHLVRRRGQEARLRCSPMKGHSHVYWYRQLPEEGLKFMVYLQKENIIDESGMPKERFSAEFPKEGPSILRIQQVVRGDSAAYFCASSRSGTSGNNEQFFGPGTRLTVL.

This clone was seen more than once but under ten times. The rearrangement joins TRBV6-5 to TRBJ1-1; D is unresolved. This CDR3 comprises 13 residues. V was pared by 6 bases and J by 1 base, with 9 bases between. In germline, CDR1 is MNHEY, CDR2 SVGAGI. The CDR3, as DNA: TGTGCCAGCAGGCGAACCGGGAACACTGAAGCTTTCTTT. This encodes CASRRTGNTEAFF.

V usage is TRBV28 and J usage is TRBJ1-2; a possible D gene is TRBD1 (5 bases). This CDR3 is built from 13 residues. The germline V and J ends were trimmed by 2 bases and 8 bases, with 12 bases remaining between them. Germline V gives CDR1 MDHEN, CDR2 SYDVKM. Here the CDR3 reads CASSLSDRVGYTF. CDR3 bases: TGTGCCAGCAGTTTAAGCGACAGAGTCGGCTACACCTTC.

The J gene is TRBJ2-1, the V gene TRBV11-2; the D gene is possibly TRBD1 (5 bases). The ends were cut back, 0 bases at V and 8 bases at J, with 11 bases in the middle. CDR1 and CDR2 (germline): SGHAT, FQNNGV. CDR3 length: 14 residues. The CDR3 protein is CASSLEGAVDEQFF. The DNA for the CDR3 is TGTGCCAGCAGCTTAGAAGGGGCCGTAGATGAGCAGTTCTTC.

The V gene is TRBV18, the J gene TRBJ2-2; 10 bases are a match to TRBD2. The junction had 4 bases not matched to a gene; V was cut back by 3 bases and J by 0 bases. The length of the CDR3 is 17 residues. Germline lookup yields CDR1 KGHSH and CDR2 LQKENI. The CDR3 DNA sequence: TGTGCCAGCTCACCTAAGACTAGCGGGCCGAACACCGGGGAGCTGTTTTTT. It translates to CASSPKTSGPNTGELFF.

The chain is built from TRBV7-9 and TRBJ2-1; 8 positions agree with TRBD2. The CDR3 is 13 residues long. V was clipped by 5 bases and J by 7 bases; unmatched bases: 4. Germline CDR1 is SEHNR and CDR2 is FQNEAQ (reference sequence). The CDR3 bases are TGTGCCAGCAGCCCCAGCGGGAGTAATGAGCAGTTCTTC. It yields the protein CASSPSGSNEQFF.

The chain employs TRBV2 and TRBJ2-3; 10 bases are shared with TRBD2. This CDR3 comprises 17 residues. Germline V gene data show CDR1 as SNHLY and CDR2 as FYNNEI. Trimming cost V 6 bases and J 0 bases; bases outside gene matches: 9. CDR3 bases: TGTGCCAGCAGGGGACGGACTAGCGGAAAGAGCACAGATACGCAGTATTTT. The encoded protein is CASRGRTSGKSTDTQYF.

In DNA form, the CDR3 reads TGTGCCAGCAGTGGACAGGGAAATCAGCCCCAGCATTTT. This sequence encodes CASSGQGNQPQHF. This chain links TRBV2 with TRBJ1-5; 7 nucleotides line up with TRBD1. The V gene end was trimmed by 4 bases and the J gene end by 4 bases; junction bases not matched to a gene: 1. From germline, CDR1 is SNHLY and CDR2 FYNNEI. The CDR3 is 13 residues long.

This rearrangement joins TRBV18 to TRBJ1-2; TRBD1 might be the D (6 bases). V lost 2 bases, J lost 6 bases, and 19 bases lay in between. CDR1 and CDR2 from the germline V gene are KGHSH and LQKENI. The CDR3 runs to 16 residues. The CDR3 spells CASSPGGALAQDGYTF. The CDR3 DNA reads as TGTGCCAGCTCACCAGGGGGGGCGCTCGCCCAGGATGGCTACACCTTC.

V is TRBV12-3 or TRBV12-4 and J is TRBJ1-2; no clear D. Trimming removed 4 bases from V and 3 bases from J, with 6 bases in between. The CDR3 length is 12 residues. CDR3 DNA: TGTGCCAGCAGTTCGGGGTACTATGGCTACACCTTC. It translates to CASSSGYYGYTF.

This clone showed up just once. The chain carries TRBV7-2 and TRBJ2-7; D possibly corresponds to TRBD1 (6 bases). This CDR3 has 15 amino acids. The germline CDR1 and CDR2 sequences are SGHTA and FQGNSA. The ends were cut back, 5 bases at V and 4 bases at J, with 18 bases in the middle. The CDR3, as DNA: TGTGCCAGCAGCCCCTACATGGACAGACTATACGAGCAGTACTTC. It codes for CASSPYMDRLYEQYF.

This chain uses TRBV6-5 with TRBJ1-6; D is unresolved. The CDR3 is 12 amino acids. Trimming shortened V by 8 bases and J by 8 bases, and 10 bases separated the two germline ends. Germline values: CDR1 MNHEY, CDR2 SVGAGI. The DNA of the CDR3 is TGTGCCAGCCTCCACACGTATTCACCCCTCCACTTT. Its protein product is CASLHTYSPLHF.

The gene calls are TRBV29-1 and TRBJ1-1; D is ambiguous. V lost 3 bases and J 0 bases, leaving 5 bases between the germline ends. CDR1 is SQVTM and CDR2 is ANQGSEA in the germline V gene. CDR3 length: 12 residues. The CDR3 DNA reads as TGCAGCGTTGACAGATTGAACACTGAAGCTTTCTTT. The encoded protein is CSVDRLNTEAFF.

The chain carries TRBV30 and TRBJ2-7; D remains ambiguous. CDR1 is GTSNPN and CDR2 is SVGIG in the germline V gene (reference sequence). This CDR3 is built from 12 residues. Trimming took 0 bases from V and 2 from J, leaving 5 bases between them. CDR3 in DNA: TGTGCCTGGAGTGTTGCGACCTACGAGCAGTACTTC. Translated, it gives CAWSVATYEQYF.

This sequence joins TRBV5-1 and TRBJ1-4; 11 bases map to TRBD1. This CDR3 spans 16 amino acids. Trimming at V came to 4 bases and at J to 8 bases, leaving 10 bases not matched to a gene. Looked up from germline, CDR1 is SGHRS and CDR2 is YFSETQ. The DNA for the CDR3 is TGCGCCAGCAGCCTTGGACAGGGGGCGTTATGGGAAAAACTGTTTTTT. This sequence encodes CASSLGQGALWEKLFF.

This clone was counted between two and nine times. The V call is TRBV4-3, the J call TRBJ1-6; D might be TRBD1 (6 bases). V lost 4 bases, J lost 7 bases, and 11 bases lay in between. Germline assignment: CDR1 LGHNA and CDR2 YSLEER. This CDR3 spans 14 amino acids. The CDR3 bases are TGCGCCAGCAGCCCGGGCCAGGGGAATTCACCCCTCCACTTT. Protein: CASSPGQGNSPLHF.

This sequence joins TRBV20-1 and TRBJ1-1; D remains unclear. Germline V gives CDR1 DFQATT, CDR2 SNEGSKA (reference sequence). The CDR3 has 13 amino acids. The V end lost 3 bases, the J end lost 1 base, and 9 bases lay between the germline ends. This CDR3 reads CSASRSSNTEAFF. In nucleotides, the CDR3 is TGCAGTGCTAGTCGGTCCTCGAACACTGAAGCTTTCTTT.

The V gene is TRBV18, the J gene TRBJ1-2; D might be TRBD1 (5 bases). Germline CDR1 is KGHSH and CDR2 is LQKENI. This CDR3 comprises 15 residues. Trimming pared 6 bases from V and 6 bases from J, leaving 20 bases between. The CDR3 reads CASSARGLESDGYTF. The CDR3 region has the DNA TGTGCCAGCTCGGCACGGGGACTGGAGAGTGATGGCTACACCTTC.

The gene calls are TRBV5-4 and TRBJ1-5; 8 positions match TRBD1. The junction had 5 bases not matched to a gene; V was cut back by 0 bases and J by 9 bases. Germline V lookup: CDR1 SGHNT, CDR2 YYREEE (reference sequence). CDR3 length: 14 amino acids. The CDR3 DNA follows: TGTGCCAGCAGCTTGGCAGGCGGGACAGGGCCCCAGCATTTT. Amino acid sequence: CASSLAGGTGPQHF.

The CDR3 loop is CASSPTTIDNEQFF. CDR3 nucleotides: TGTGCCAGCAGCCCAACGACAATCGACAATGAGCAGTTCTTC. The genes are TRBV7-9 and TRBJ2-1; no clear D. Germline V lookup: CDR1 SEHNR, CDR2 FQNEAQ (reference sequence). V dropped 5 bases and J dropped 5 bases, with 13 bases sitting between them. The CDR3 runs to 14 residues.

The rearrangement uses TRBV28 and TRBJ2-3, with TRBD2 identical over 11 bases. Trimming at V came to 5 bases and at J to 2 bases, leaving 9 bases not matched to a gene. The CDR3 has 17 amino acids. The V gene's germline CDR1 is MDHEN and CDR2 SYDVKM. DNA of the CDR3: TGTGCCAGCAGTGCCCCAGGGGGACTAGCGGTCACAGATACGCAGTATTTT. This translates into CASSAPGGLAVTDTQYF.

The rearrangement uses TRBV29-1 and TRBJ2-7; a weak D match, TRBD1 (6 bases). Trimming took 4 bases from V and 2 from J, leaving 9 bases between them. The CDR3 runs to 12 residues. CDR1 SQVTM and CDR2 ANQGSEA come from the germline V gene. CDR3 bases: TGCAGCGTTGCCTGGACAGCCTACGAGCAGTACTTC. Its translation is CSVAWTAYEQYF.

The CDR3 is CASSPFPGGETQYF. The CDR3 DNA reads as TGTGCCAGTAGCCCCTTCCCCGGGGGAGAGACCCAGTACTTC. V gene TRBV19 combines with J gene TRBJ2-5, with D tentatively TRBD2 (6 bases). The CDR3 is made up of 14 amino acids. The V gene lost 6 bases and the J gene lost 4 bases, with 15 bases spanning the gap. CDR1 LNHDA and CDR2 SQIVND come from the germline V gene (reference sequence).

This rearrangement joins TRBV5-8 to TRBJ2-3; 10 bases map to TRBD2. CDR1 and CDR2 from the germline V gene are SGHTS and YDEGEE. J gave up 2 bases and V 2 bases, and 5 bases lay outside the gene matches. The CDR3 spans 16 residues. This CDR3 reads CASSFKSGRVTDTQYF. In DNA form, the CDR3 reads TGTGCCAGCAGCTTCAAAAGCGGGAGGGTCACAGATACGCAGTATTTT.

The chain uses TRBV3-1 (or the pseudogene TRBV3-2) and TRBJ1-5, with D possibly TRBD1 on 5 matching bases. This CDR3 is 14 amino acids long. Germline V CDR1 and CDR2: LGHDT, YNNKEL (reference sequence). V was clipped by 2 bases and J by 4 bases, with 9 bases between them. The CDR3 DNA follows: TGTGCCAGCAGCCAATGGGGGGGGAATCAGCCCCAGCATTTT. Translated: CASSQWGGNQPQHF.

Here the CDR3 reads CASSLAPQGYEQYF. In DNA, the CDR3 is TGTGCCAGCAGCTTAGCCCCCCAGGGCTACGAGCAGTACTTC. The chain has TRBV11-2 and TRBJ2-7, with D possibly TRBD1 on 5 matching bases. V was trimmed by 1 base and J by 3 bases, leaving 10 bases between them. The length of the CDR3 is 14 residues. Germline loops: CDR1 SGHAT, CDR2 FQNNGV.

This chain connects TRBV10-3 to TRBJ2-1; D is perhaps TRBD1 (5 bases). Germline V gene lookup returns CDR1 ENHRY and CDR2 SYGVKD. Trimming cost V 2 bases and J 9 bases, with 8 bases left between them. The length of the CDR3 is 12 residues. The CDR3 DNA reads TGTGCCATCAGTGAGACGGACACTGAGCAGTTCTTC. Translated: CAISETDTEQFF.

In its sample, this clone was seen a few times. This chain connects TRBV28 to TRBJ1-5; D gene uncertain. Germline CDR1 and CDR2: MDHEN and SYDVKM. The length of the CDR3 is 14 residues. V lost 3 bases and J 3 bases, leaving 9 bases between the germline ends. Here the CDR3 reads CASSFNGNNQPQHF. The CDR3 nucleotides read TGTGCCAGCAGTTTTAACGGGAACAATCAGCCCCAGCATTTT.

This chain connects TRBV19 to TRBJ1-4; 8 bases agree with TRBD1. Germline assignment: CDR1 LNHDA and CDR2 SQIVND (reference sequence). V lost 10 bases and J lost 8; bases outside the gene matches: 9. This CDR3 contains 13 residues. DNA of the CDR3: TGTGCCACATGGGACAGGTTTCGGGAAAAACTGTTTTTT. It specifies CATWDRFREKLFF.